Below are 21 T cell receptor beta chains sequenced from a single sample in a study of blood T cell repertoires in COVID-19. TCRdb's copy holds only in-frame clones and misses some; the assay was immunoSEQ multiplex PCR. The sample shows more than 85,000 clones, 84% of them seen only once. The sample taken for sequencing was peripheral blood. These receptors came from a woman aged 45-65 years with acute or convalescent COVID-19.

Note on this clone: One end of the junction fails to match germline, which may point to a read error. The sample contains more than one DNA sequence encoding this CDR3. The chain joins TRBV5-4 to TRBJ1-6; tentative D call: TRBD1 (5 bases). CDR3 length equals 19 residues. The V gene's germline CDR1 is SGHNT and CDR2 YYREEE (reference sequence). CDR3 coding DNA: TGTGCTAGCAGCTTACGGTGGCAGGGAGGGAGCTCCTATAATTCACCCCTCCACTTT. This sequence encodes CASSLRWQGGSSYNSPLHF.

The J gene is TRBJ1-1, the V gene TRBV18, with a weak D call TRBD1 (6 bases). The CDR3 extends over 12 amino acids. The V end was cut by 2 bases, the J end by 10 bases, with 11 bases between. Germline V gene data show CDR1 as KGHSH and CDR2 as LQKENI. The CDR3 DNA is TGTGCCAGCTCACCATATACAGGGACAGCTTTCTTT. Translation: CASSPYTGTAFF.

V usage is TRBV4-1 and J usage is TRBJ1-5; D is undetermined. Trimming took 1 base from V and 6 from J, leaving 16 bases between them. CDR1 MGHRA and CDR2 YSYEKL come from the germline V gene. The CDR3 contains 16 residues. The CDR3 protein is CASSQGGQSRSQPQHF. CDR3 bases: TGCGCCAGCAGCCAAGGCGGGCAGTCTCGCAGTCAGCCCCAGCATTTT.

This clone was picked up one time. This chain connects TRBV19 to TRBJ1-1; D remains ambiguous. V shed 5 bases and J shed 7 bases, with 20 bases lying between them. This CDR3 comprises 15 residues. Germline assignment: CDR1 LNHDA and CDR2 SQIVND (reference sequence). DNA for the CDR3: TGTGCCAGTAGTCCAATGCAGGCGCGAGAGAATGAAGCTTTCTTT. Translated, it gives CASSPMQARENEAFF.

The genes are TRBV7-2 and TRBJ2-7, with D possibly matching TRBD2 (5 bases). The CDR3 totals 12 residues. V lost 5 bases, J lost 2 bases, and 7 bases lay in between. Germline V gives CDR1 SGHTA, CDR2 FQGNSA. The CDR3 DNA reads TGTGCCAGCAGCCCCGGGGCCTACGAGCAGTACTTC. Its protein is CASSPGAYEQYF.

The chain links TRBV7-9 to TRBJ1-4; the D gene is possibly TRBD1 (6 bases). This CDR3 has 15 amino acids. Trimming stripped 4 bases from V and 8 bases from J, with 17 bases between. Germline V gene sequence: CDR1 SEHNR, CDR2 FQNEAQ (reference sequence). This CDR3 is CASSSARGTREKLFF. CDR3 in DNA: TGTGCCAGCAGCTCAGCAAGGGGGACTAGGGAAAAACTGTTTTTT.

A single count supports this clone. The chain is built from TRBV7-8 and TRBJ2-1, with 10 positions matching TRBD1. This CDR3 is 17 amino acids long. CDR1 and CDR2 from the germline V gene are SGHVS and FQNEAQ. J was trimmed by 5 bases and V by 3 bases; bases with no gene match: 10. This chain's CDR3 is CASSLGTGVARDNEQFF. For the CDR3, the DNA is TGTGCCAGCAGCTTGGGGACAGGGGTCGCCCGGGACAATGAGCAGTTCTTC.

The J gene is TRBJ1-1, the V gene TRBV7-9; D call uncertain. CDR1 and CDR2 from the germline V gene are SEHNR and FQNEAQ (reference sequence). This CDR3 spans 14 amino acids. Trimming stripped 11 bases from V and 1 base from J, with 17 bases between. The CDR3 DNA is TGTGCCTCCTCCCCCACTACGAGGAACACTGAAGCTTTCTTT. This gives the protein CASSPTTRNTEAFF.

The chain joins TRBV5-5 to TRBJ1-2; TRBD1 agrees at 7 bases. V lost 4 bases and J lost 3; bases outside the gene matches: 3. The CDR3 totals 13 residues. From germline, CDR1 is SGHKS and CDR2 YYEKEE (reference sequence). CDR3 region: CASSAQGDYGYTF. DNA for the CDR3: TGTGCCAGCAGCGCTCAGGGGGACTATGGCTACACCTTC.

The chain is built from TRBV7-2 and TRBJ1-1, with 9 bases matching TRBD1. Germline V gene lookup returns CDR1 SGHTA and CDR2 FQGNSA. J gave up 4 bases and V 5 bases, and 5 bases lay outside the gene matches. The CDR3 covers 14 residues. CDR3 in DNA: TGTGCCAGCAGCGCGCAACAGGGGGCCACTGAAGCTTTCTTT. The encoded protein is CASSAQQGATEAFF. Complete variable domain (other parts from reference TRBV7-2 and TRBJ1-1): GAGVSQSPSNKVTEKGKDVELRCDPISGHTALYWYRQSLGQGLEFLIYFQGNSAPDKSGLPSDRFSAERTGGSVSTLTIQRTQQEDSAVYLCASSAQQGATEAFFGQGTRLTVV.

This chain uses TRBV28 with TRBJ1-2; D gene ambiguous. V lost 3 bases and J 8 bases, leaving 16 bases between the germline ends. The CDR3 has 14 residues. Looked up from germline, CDR1 is MDHEN and CDR2 is SYDVKM. The CDR3 coding sequence is TGTGCCAGCAGTTTTACCTCCGGTCGGGGAGGCTACACCTTC. Amino acids: CASSFTSGRGGYTF.

This chain connects TRBV11-2 to TRBJ1-2; 8 bases match TRBD1. The CDR3 is made up of 13 amino acids. After removal of 5 bases from V and 10 bases from J, the junction contained 9 bases not matched to a gene. CDR1 is SGHAT, CDR2 FQNNGV, per germline. The CDR3 bases are TGTGCCAGCAGCAGGGCCGGGACAGGCGACTACACCTTC. Encoded protein: CASSRAGTGDYTF.

The chain carries TRBV5-4 and TRBJ1-5, with TRBD1 identical over 9 bases. This CDR3 has 13 residues. The J segment lost 9 bases and the V segment lost 4 bases, leaving 5 bases of the junction unmatched. The germline gives CDR1 SGHNT, CDR2 YYREEE (reference sequence). The CDR3 here is CASSERQGGPQHF. In nucleotides, the CDR3 is TGTGCCAGCAGCGAAAGACAGGGGGGGCCCCAGCATTTT.

This clone was seen just once. V and J are TRBV28 and TRBJ2-1; perhaps TRBD1 as D (5 bases). The CDR3 has 16 residues. Between the trimmed V and J ends, which lost 1 base and 3 bases, there was a span of 13 bases. The germline gives CDR1 MDHEN, CDR2 SYDVKM. CDR3 in amino acids: CASSLFGQGYYNEQFF. DNA for the CDR3: TGTGCCAGCAGTTTATTCGGGCAGGGCTACTACAATGAGCAGTTCTTC.

This chain links TRBV10-3 with TRBJ2-7; a weak D match, TRBD2 (5 bases). Trimming took off 2 bases at V and 7 bases at J, with 9 bases between the two ends. Germline values: CDR1 ENHRY, CDR2 SYGVKD. The CDR3 has 12 residues. The chain's CDR3 is CAISETRGEQYF. The CDR3 coding sequence is TGTGCCATCAGTGAGACTCGCGGGGAGCAGTACTTC.

The chain is built from TRBV2 and TRBJ1-6; maybe TRBD1 (6 bases). CDR1 is SNHLY, CDR2 FYNNEI, per germline. CDR3 length equals 13 residues. V lost 7 bases and J lost 10, with 14 bases in between. The DNA of the CDR3 is TGTGCCAGCATTGGGGGCGAAGGATCACCCCTCCACTTT. It specifies CASIGGEGSPLHF.

This chain connects TRBV10-3 to TRBJ1-1; D gene unclear. CDR1 and CDR2 from the germline V gene are ENHRY and SYGVKD. Trimming shortened V by 4 bases and J by 2 bases, and 8 bases separated the two germline ends. This CDR3 has 13 residues. This chain's CDR3 is CAISGLPNTEAFF. CDR3 DNA sequence: TGTGCCATCAGTGGCCTACCTAACACTGAAGCTTTCTTT.

The rearrangement uses TRBV24-1 and TRBJ2-7, with a tentative D call TRBD2 (6 bases). The CDR3 extends over 16 amino acids. V lost 4 bases and J 6 bases, leaving 21 bases between the germline ends. Germline V lookup: CDR1 KGHDR, CDR2 SFDVKD. The CDR3 DNA reads as TGTGCCACCAGTGACCCGGAGGGCAGGGTGGATTGCGAGCAGTACTTC. Translating gives CATSDPEGRVDCEQYF.

V and J are TRBV19 and TRBJ1-2, with 7 bases aligning to TRBD1. The J segment lost 8 bases and the V segment lost 7 bases, leaving 19 bases of the junction unmatched. CDR1 is LNHDA, CDR2 SQIVND, per germline (reference sequence). This CDR3 contains 16 residues. The CDR3 sequence: CASNHPRDRGVKGYTF. The CDR3 coding sequence is TGTGCCAGTAACCACCCCCGGGACAGAGGGGTGAAGGGCTACACCTTC.

This clone was picked up one time. The chain recombines TRBV5-4 with TRBJ2-3; maybe TRBD1 (5 bases). This CDR3 has 18 amino acids. Trimming stripped 4 bases from V and 0 bases from J, with 21 bases between. CDR1 is SGHNT and CDR2 is YYREEE in the germline V gene (reference sequence). DNA of the CDR3: TGTGCCAGCAGCCCGATTTTAACAGGAGCGCCTAGCACAGATACGCAGTATTTT. Protein product: CASSPILTGAPSTDTQYF.

V gene TRBV19 combines with J gene TRBJ1-2; possible D gene TRBD1, 5 bases. Germline-derived CDR1 and CDR2 are LNHDA and SQIVND (reference sequence). Deletions cut 5 bases from V and 4 bases from J, with 11 bases between. This CDR3 has 13 residues. This CDR3 reads CASSGKGVYGYTF. CDR3 sequence (DNA): TGTGCCAGTAGTGGCAAAGGGGTCTATGGCTACACCTTC. Using reference TRBV19 and TRBJ1-2 for the parts outside the CDR3, the full variable domain is DGGITQSPKYLFRKEGQNVTLSCEQNLNHDAMYWYRQDPGQGLRLIYYSQIVNDFQKGDIAEGYSVSREKKESFPLTVTSAQKNPTAFYLCASSGKGVYGYTFGSGTRLTVV.